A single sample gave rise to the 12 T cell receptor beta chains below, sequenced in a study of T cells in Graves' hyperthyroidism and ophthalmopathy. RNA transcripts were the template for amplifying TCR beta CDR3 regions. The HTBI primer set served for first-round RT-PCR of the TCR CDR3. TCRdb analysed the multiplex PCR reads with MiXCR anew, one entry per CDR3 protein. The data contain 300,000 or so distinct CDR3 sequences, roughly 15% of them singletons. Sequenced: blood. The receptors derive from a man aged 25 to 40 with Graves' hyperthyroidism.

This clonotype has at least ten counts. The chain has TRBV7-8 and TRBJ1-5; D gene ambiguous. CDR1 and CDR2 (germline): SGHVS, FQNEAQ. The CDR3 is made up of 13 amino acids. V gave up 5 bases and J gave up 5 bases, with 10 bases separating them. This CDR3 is CASSPNKDQPQHF. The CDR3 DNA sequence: TGTGCCAGCAGCCCAAACAAGGATCAGCCCCAGCATTTT.

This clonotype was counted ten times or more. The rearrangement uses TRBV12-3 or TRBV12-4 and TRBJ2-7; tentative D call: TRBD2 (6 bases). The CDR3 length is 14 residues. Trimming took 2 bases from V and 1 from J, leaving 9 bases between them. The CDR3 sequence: CASSLPGRSYEQYF. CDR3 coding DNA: TGTGCCAGCAGTTTACCCGGGAGATCCTACGAGCAGTACTTC.

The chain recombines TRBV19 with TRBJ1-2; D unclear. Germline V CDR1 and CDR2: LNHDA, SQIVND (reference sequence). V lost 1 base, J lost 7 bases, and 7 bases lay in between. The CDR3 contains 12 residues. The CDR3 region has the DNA TGTGCCAGTAGTATAGGCCAGCTTGGCTACACCTTC. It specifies CASSIGQLGYTF.

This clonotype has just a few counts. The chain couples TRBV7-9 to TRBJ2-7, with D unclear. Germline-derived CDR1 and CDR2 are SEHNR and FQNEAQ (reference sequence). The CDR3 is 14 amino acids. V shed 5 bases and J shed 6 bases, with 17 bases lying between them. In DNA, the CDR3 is TGTGCCAGCAGCCGTGGCAGTCAGGACGGCGAGCAGTACTTC. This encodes CASSRGSQDGEQYF.

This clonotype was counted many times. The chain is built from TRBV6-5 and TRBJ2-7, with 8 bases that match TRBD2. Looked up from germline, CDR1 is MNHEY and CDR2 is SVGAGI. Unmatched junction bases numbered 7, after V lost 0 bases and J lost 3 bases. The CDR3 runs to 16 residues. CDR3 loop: CASSYSSGTLFYEQYF. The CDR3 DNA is TGTGCCAGCAGTTACTCTAGCGGGACCCTTTTCTACGAGCAGTACTTC.

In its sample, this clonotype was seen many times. The CDR3 region is CATASGLGEQYF. The DNA of the CDR3 is TGTGCCACCGCTAGCGGGTTGGGGGAGCAGTACTTC. The chain recombines TRBV27 with TRBJ2-7; 8 bases are shared with TRBD2. CDR3 length: 12 amino acids. Germline CDR1 MNHEY, CDR2 SMNVEV (reference sequence). V lost 10 bases and J lost 7; bases outside the gene matches: 9.

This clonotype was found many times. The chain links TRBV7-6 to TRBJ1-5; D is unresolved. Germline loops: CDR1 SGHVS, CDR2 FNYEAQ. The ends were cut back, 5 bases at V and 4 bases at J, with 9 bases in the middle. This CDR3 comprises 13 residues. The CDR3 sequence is CASSLALNQPQHF. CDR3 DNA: TGTGCCAGCAGCCTCGCCCTTAATCAGCCCCAGCATTTT.

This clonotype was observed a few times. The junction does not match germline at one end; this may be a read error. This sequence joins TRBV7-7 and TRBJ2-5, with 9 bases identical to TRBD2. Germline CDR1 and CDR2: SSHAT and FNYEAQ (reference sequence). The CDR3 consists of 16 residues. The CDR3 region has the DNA TGTGCTAGCAGCCGACTCTCCGGGACTAGCATCGAGACCCAGTACTTC. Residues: CASSRLSGTSIETQYF.

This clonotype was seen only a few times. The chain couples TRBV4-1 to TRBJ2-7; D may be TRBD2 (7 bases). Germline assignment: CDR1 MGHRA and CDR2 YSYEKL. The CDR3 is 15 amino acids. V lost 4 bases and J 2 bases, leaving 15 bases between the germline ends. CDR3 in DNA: TGCGCCAGCAGCCTAGGGGGGGGGTTCACCTACGAGCAGTACTTC. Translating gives CASSLGGGFTYEQYF.

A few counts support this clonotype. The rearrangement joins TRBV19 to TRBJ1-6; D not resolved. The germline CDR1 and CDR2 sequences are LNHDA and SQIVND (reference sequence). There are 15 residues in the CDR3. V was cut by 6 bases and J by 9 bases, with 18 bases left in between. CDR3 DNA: TGTGCCAGTAGCAACGAAGGGAGTTGGGGTTCACCCCTCCACTTT. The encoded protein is CASSNEGSWGSPLHF.

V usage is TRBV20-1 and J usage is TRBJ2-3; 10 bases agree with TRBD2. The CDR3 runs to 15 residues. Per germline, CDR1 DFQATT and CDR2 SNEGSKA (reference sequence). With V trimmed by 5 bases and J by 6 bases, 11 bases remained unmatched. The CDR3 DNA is TGCAGTGCTGGCGGGCTAGCGGGAGCATGGGATACGCAGTATTTT. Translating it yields CSAGGLAGAWDTQYF.

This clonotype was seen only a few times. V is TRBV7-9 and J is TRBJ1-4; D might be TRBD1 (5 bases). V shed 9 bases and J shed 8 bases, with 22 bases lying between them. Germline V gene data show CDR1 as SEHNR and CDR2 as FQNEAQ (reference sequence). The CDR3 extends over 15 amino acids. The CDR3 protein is CASGGRGVLSEKLFF. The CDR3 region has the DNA TGTGCCAGTGGTGGAAGGGGCGTGCTGTCGGAAAAACTGTTTTTT.